The clone carrying this T cell receptor (beta chain) was picked up one time. Treatment reported: oral pan-JAK inhibitor, 5-10 mg twice daily. Once RNA had been extracted, it was reverse transcribed into cDNA to act as the sequencing template. The repertoire was sequenced with immunoSEQ multiplex PCR; TCRdb's copy has only in-frame clones and lacks some. The sample shows approximately 150,000 clones, 50% to 65% of them seen only once. The data derive from a study of CD8+ T cells in alopecia areata. Overall study context: Treatment with tofacitinib (6 to 18 months) was followed by 6 months off drug.

The ends were cut back, 2 bases at V and 2 bases at J, with 9 bases in the middle. This CDR3 has 13 residues. Germline lookup yields CDR1 GTSNPN and CDR2 SVGIG (reference sequence). J is TRBJ2-5 and V is TRBV30; D may be TRBD1 (5 bases). This sequence was found in a human donor with alopecia areata. The source was CD4+ T cells sorted from blood, collected at week 24, from a patient treated with tofacitinib. CDR3 loop: CAWSLGVQETQYF. As DNA, the CDR3 is TGTGCCTGGAGTTTAGGGGTTCAAGAGACCCAGTACTTC.